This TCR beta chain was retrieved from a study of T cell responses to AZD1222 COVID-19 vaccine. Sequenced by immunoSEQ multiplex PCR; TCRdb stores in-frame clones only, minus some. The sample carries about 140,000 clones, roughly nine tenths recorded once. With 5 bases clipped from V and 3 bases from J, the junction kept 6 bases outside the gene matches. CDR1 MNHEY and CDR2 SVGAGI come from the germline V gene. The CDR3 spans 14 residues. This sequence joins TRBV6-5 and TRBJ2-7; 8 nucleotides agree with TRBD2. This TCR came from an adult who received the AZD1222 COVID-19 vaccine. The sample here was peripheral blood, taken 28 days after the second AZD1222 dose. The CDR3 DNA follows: TGTGCCAGCAGTACCGGGACTAGTTTCTACGAGCAGTACTTC. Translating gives CASSTGTSFYEQYF.